Each of the 23 T cell receptor beta chains below was sequenced from the same sample in a study of Graves' ophthalmopathy and Graves' hyperthyroidism listed by TCRdb under 2018. The sequencer listed for this sample is Illumina HiSeq 2000. For repertoire sequencing, the TCR beta CDR3 regions were amplified from RNA transcripts. The first round was an RT-PCR using HTBI primers with the Qiagen OneStep RT-PCR kit, and this first round was followed by a second-round multiplex PCR, then size selection and purification. TCRdb ran its own pipeline on the public reads, namely fastp trimming at Q25 and MiXCR clone calling, and kept in-frame beta chains. CDR3 protein sequences are deduplicated, and each keeps its most common genes and DNA. Counted in this sample were about 410,000 distinct CDR3 sequences; around 18% of them appeared once. The biggest ten clones account for around 1.4% of the sample. The specimen was peripheral blood. The receptor source for this set is a woman under 30 with Graves' ophthalmopathy. Donor details come from another sample of the same person, matched by shared clones.

This clonotype has at least ten counts. The rearrangement joins TRBV29-1 to TRBJ2-7; D not certain. Germline CDR1 and CDR2: SQVTM and ANQGSEA. Trimming stripped 5 bases from V and 1 base from J, with 9 bases between. This CDR3 region has 12 residues. In DNA form, the CDR3 reads TGCAGCGTTCCCGGACCTTCCTACGAGCAGTACTTC. Encoded protein: CSVPGPSYEQYF.

This clonotype was observed at least ten times. V gene TRBV29-1 combines with J gene TRBJ1-2; no reliable D call. V was clipped by 6 bases and J by 6 bases, with 14 bases between them. The CDR3 loop spans 12 amino acids. In germline, CDR1 is SQVTM, CDR2 ANQGSEA. The chain's CDR3 is CSVTEGSHGYTF. For the CDR3, the DNA is TGCAGCGTCACGGAGGGAAGCCATGGCTACACCTTC. Full variable domain (outside the CDR3, taken from reference TRBV29-1 and TRBJ1-2): SAVISQKPSRDICQRGTSLTIQCQVDSQVTMMFWYRQQPGQSLTLIATANQGSEATYESGFVIDKFPISRPNLTFSTLTVSNMSPEDSSIYLCSVTEGSHGYTFGSGTRLTVV.

This clonotype has a count of ten or more. The chain recombines TRBV12-3 or TRBV12-4 with TRBJ2-2, with D unclear. The CDR3 has 11 amino acids. Deletions cut 10 bases from V and 7 bases from J, with 10 bases between. CDR3 in DNA: TGTGCCAACCTCCTTGTCGGGGAGCTGTTTTTT. This translates into CANLLVGELFF.

The table lists this clonotype with many counts. The V gene is TRBV28, the J gene TRBJ2-4; TRBD2 aligns across 9 bases. This CDR3 is built from 15 residues. V lost 5 bases, J lost 7 bases, and 9 bases stayed unmatched. CDR1 and CDR2 from the germline V gene are MDHEN and SYDVKM. CDR3 sequence (DNA): TGTGCCAGCAGTCTGTATAGCGGGAGCGCGAACATTCAGTACTTC. Encoded protein: CASSLYSGSANIQYF.

This clonotype was counted at least ten times. The rearrangement joins TRBV9 to TRBJ2-2, with a possible D match to TRBD2 (6 bases). The V gene lost 1 base and the J gene lost 1 base, with 8 bases spanning the gap. Germline V CDR1 and CDR2: SGDLS, YYNGEE. The length of the CDR3 is 15 residues. For the CDR3, the DNA is TGTGCCAGCAGCGTATTTAGCGGGAACACCGGGGAGCTGTTTTTT. Residues: CASSVFSGNTGELFF. Together with reference TRBV9 and TRBJ2-2, the CDR3 gives the full variable domain: DSGVTQTPKHLITATGQRVTLRCSPRSGDLSVYWYQQSLDQGLQFLIQYYNGEERAKGNILERFSAQQFPDLHSELNLSSLELGDSALYFCASSVFSGNTGELFFGEGSRLTVL.

This clonotype showed up many times. The chain is built from TRBV5-1 and TRBJ2-5; 9 nucleotides line up with TRBD1. This CDR3 region has 13 residues. With V trimmed by 3 bases and J by 4 bases, 1 base remained unmatched. The germline gives CDR1 SGHRS, CDR2 YFSETQ. The CDR3 nucleotides read TGCGCCAGCAGCTCGGACAGGGGAGAGACCCAGTACTTC. Translated, it gives CASSSDRGETQYF.

The rearrangement links TRBV12-3 or TRBV12-4 to TRBJ1-5; 7 bases agree with TRBD1. With 5 bases clipped from V and 16 bases from J, the junction kept 11 bases outside the gene matches. The length of the CDR3 is 12 residues. Here the CDR3 reads CASSATGTPTHF. In nucleotides, the CDR3 is TGTGCCAGCAGTGCGACAGGGACCCCGACCCATTTT.

This clonotype was seen many times. The chain couples TRBV5-1 to TRBJ2-1, with TRBD2 identical over 14 bases. Germline assignment: CDR1 SGHRS and CDR2 YFSETQ. There are 18 residues in the CDR3. Trimming cost V 1 base and J 6 bases; bases outside gene matches: 9. The CDR3 region is CASSLRSGLAGGLNEQFF. The CDR3 DNA reads as TGCGCCAGCAGCTTGCGGTCAGGACTAGCGGGGGGCCTCAATGAGCAGTTCTTC.

This clonotype was seen ten or more times. This chain uses TRBV6-1 with TRBJ1-6; D gene ambiguous. The V gene's germline CDR1 is MNHNS and CDR2 SASEGT. Between the trimmed V and J ends, which lost 6 bases and 8 bases, there was a span of 14 bases. The CDR3 totals 14 residues. The CDR3 bases are TGTGCCAGCAGCCTGGGCCTGGAGGATTCACCCCTCCACTTT. This encodes CASSLGLEDSPLHF.

This clonotype was counted at least ten times. CDR3 loop: CASSPLLAGANTGELFF. The CDR3 bases are TGTGCCAGCAGCCCTCTTCTAGCGGGGGCGAACACCGGGGAGCTGTTTTTT. The J gene is TRBJ2-2, the V gene TRBV4-2; 10 nucleotides align to TRBD2. The trim removed 4 bases at V and 0 bases at J, leaving 5 bases unmatched. The CDR3 has 17 amino acids. The germline V gene has CDR1 LGHNA and CDR2 YNFKEQ.

This clonotype appeared once. The chain uses TRBV20-1 and TRBJ1-2; D gene unclear. The germline gives CDR1 DFQATT, CDR2 SNEGSKA (reference sequence). With 5 bases removed from V and 4 bases from J, the gap between germline ends came to 8 bases. The CDR3 is 11 residues long. This CDR3 is CSASYSYGYTF. The CDR3 coding sequence is TGCAGTGCTTCGTATTCCTATGGCTACACCTTC.

This clonotype occurred many times. Mismatch with germline at one junction end may stem from a read error. V is TRBV6-2 or TRBV6-3 and J is TRBJ2-3, with 7 bases fitting TRBD2. The germline CDR1 and CDR2 sequences are MNHEY and SVGEGT. The CDR3 has 17 amino acids. The CDR3 coding sequence is TGTGCCAGCAGCCTTGACCCGGGGGGACCTAGCACAGATGCGCAGTATTTT. Amino acids: CASSLDPGGPSTDAQYF.

This clonotype was counted many times. The V call is TRBV5-1, the J call TRBJ1-1; possibly TRBD1 for D (5 bases). CDR1 and CDR2 from the germline V gene are SGHRS and YFSETQ. This CDR3 comprises 14 residues. The V and J ends lost 0 bases and 6 bases respectively, with 12 bases between them. The DNA of the CDR3 is TGCGCCAGCAGCTTGGGACAGCTCAGCGCTGAAGCTTTCTTT. Its translation: CASSLGQLSAEAFF. Looking up the rest from reference TRBV5-1 and TRBJ1-1 gives the full variable domain: KAGVTQTPRYLIKTRGQQVTLSCSPISGHRSVSWYQQTPGQGLQFLFEYFSETQRNKGNFPGRFSGRQFSNSRSEMNVSTLELGDSALYLCASSLGQLSAEAFFGQGTRLTVV.

The sample holds many counts of this clonotype. The chain links TRBV4-3 to TRBJ2-5, with D perhaps matching TRBD1 or TRBD2 (5 bases each). The CDR3 is 16 amino acids. V lost 5 bases and J lost 5, with 21 bases in between. CDR1 and CDR2 (germline): LGHNA, YSLEER. The CDR3 region has the DNA TGCGCCAGCAGCAGTGGGCGGACCCAGGGACGGGAGACCCAGTACTTC. This encodes CASSSGRTQGRETQYF.

The sample holds many counts of this clonotype. This chain links TRBV28 with TRBJ1-1; no reliable D call. Germline V lookup: CDR1 MDHEN, CDR2 SYDVKM. CDR3 length: 14 amino acids. With 6 bases removed from V and 1 base from J, the gap between germline ends came to 12 bases. CDR3 amino acids: CASRDPVSNTEAFF. CDR3 DNA sequence: TGTGCCAGCAGGGACCCGGTCTCGAACACTGAAGCTTTCTTT.

This clonotype has at least ten counts. The V call is TRBV4-2, the J call TRBJ2-5; 10 bases fit TRBD2. Germline CDR1 reads LGHNA; CDR2 reads YNFKEQ. This CDR3 contains 18 residues. After removal of 4 bases from V and 4 bases from J, the junction contained 15 bases not matched to a gene. In DNA form, the CDR3 reads TGTGCCAGCAGCCGTTCTAGGTCCAGCGGGGGGGCAGTAGAGACCCAGTACTTC. Translated, it gives CASSRSRSSGGAVETQYF.

Many counts were recorded for this clonotype. V is TRBV6-5 and J is TRBJ2-7; D perhaps matches TRBD2 (6 bases). The CDR3 consists of 21 residues. Germline V CDR1 and CDR2: MNHEY, SVGAGI. Trimming shortened V by 0 bases and J by 5 bases, and 32 bases separated the two germline ends. The CDR3 spells CASSYSYPQAPRESHRDEQYF. The CDR3 DNA reads TGTGCCAGCAGTTACTCTTACCCACAAGCCCCCCGGGAGTCCCACCGGGACGAGCAGTACTTC.

The chain recombines TRBV12-3 or TRBV12-4 with TRBJ1-5, with a possible D match to TRBD1 (5 bases). V lost 5 bases and J lost 8, with 16 bases in between. This CDR3 spans 14 amino acids. The CDR3 nucleotides are TGTGCCAGCAGTCCCCCGGGGGTGATGGAGCCCCAGCATTTT. Its translation is CASSPPGVMEPQHF.

This clonotype was detected ten times or more. The chain has TRBV11-1 and TRBJ2-2; a possible D gene is TRBD2 (6 bases). The CDR3 spans 15 residues. The V gene's germline CDR1 is SGHAT and CDR2 FQDESV (reference sequence). Between the trimmed V and J ends, which lost 2 bases and 3 bases, there was a span of 10 bases. The CDR3 region is CASSLRGGDTGELFF. The DNA of the CDR3 is TGTGCCAGCAGCTTAAGGGGAGGTGACACCGGGGAGCTGTTTTTT.

This clonotype was counted many times. CDR3: CASSETRTGGNSPLHF. The CDR3 nucleotides are TGTGCCAGCAGCGAAACCAGGACAGGGGGGAATTCACCCCTCCACTTT. The V call is TRBV6-1, the J call TRBJ1-6; the match to TRBD1 covers 10 bases. The CDR3 length is 16 residues. Trimming cost V 6 bases and J 7 bases; bases outside gene matches: 9. The germline CDR1 and CDR2 sequences are MNHNS and SASEGT.

This clonotype showed up just a few times. This chain joins TRBV6-1 and TRBJ2-2; perhaps TRBD2 as D (6 bases). The V and J ends lost 9 bases and 1 base respectively, with 12 bases between them. This CDR3 spans 14 amino acids. The germline V gene has CDR1 MNHNS and CDR2 SASEGT. CDR3 amino acids: CASLEGLNTGELFF. Here the CDR3 DNA reads TGTGCCAGTTTGGAGGGCCTGAACACCGGGGAGCTGTTTTTT.

The table lists this clonotype with many counts. The chain employs TRBV19 and TRBJ2-7, with D unresolved. Germline CDR1 and CDR2: LNHDA and SQIVND (reference sequence). The CDR3 contains 14 residues. V gave up 4 bases and J gave up 3 bases, with 13 bases separating them. This chain's CDR3 is CASSTTTHGYEQYF. The CDR3, as DNA: TGTGCCAGTAGTACGACGACGCACGGCTACGAGCAGTACTTC.

J is TRBJ2-5 and V is TRBV18, with D perhaps TRBD2 (5 bases). Germline CDR1 and CDR2: KGHSH and LQKENI. The V gene lost 2 bases and the J gene lost 4 bases, with 8 bases spanning the gap. This CDR3 is built from 13 residues. The CDR3 region has the DNA TGTGCCAGCTCACCATTGAGGGCAGAGACCCAGTACTTC. This encodes CASSPLRAETQYF.